Each of the 11 T cell receptor beta chains below was sequenced from the same sample in a study of blood T cell repertoires in COVID-19. Method: immunoSEQ multiplex PCR; TCRdb's copy keeps in-frame clones and lacks some. This repertoire shows 200,000 to 300,000 clones, just under 85% found once; its top ten account for roughly 4%. The source material was peripheral blood. All receptors come from a man between 45 and 60 years old with acute or convalescent COVID-19.

By its share, this clone is large. The chain carries TRBV7-9 and TRBJ1-2; TRBD1 matches 7 bases. The CDR3 is made up of 16 amino acids. Germline lookup yields CDR1 SEHNR and CDR2 FQNEAQ (reference sequence). The trim removed 3 bases at V and 4 bases at J, leaving 11 bases unmatched. The CDR3 region has the DNA TGTGCCAGCAGCTTCAGACAGGGTTTAATCCCCTATGGCTACACCTTC. It is translated as CASSFRQGLIPYGYTF.

The V and J genes are TRBV5-1 and TRBJ1-1; 8 bases line up with TRBD1. This CDR3 is 16 amino acids long. V shed 4 bases and J 1 base; nucleotides not matched to a gene: 9. From germline, CDR1 is SGHRS and CDR2 YFSETQ. DNA for the CDR3: TGCGCCAGCAGCACGGACAGGGCTGTGTGGAACACTGAAGCTTTCTTT. It is translated as CASSTDRAVWNTEAFF.

J is TRBJ2-5 and V is TRBV18; perhaps TRBD2 as D (5 bases). The V and J ends lost 3 bases and 5 bases respectively, with 16 bases between them. The germline CDR1 and CDR2 sequences are KGHSH and LQKENI. The CDR3 runs 15 residues. Here the CDR3 DNA reads TGTGCCAGCTCACCCAGAGCGGAGCTTGTGGAGACCCAGTACTTC. The encoded protein is CASSPRAELVETQYF.

This clone is a singleton in its sample. The rearrangement links TRBV7-9 to TRBJ1-2; 7 nucleotides line up with TRBD1. The V and J ends lost 5 bases and 8 bases, in that order; junction bases with no gene match: 11. CDR3 size: 14 residues. Germline V lookup: CDR1 SEHNR, CDR2 FQNEAQ (reference sequence). The CDR3 DNA sequence: TGTGCCAGCAGCCAATGGGGACAGCCGGGCGGCTACACCTTC. This codes for CASSQWGQPGGYTF.

The chain combines TRBV5-4 with TRBJ2-7, with 12 bases aligning to TRBD2. The CDR3 covers 17 residues. CDR1 and CDR2 from the germline V gene are SGHNT and YYREEE (reference sequence). J lost 3 bases, V lost 0 bases, and 7 bases had no gene match. In nucleotides, the CDR3 is TGTGCCAGCAGCTTGGTAAGGGCTAGCGGGAGGGTCTACGAGCAGTACTTC. Protein: CASSLVRASGRVYEQYF.

The V and J genes are TRBV19 and TRBJ1-5, with 10 bases fitting TRBD1. This CDR3 has 13 residues. The V and J ends lost 9 bases and 5 bases, in that order; junction bases with no gene match: 4. The V gene's germline CDR1 is LNHDA and CDR2 SQIVND (reference sequence). CDR3 in DNA: TGTGCCAGCGCCGGGACAGGGGATCAGCCCCAGCATTTT. Its protein product is CASAGTGDQPQHF.

The chain uses TRBV11-2 and TRBJ2-7; 8 bases agree with TRBD2. Germline assignment: CDR1 SGHAT and CDR2 FQNNGV. The CDR3 totals 12 residues. Trimming took 10 bases from V and 0 from J; bases not matched to a gene: 2. CDR3 sequence reads: CATGGASYEQYF. The CDR3 nucleotides are TGTGCCACCGGGGGGGCCTCCTACGAGCAGTACTTC.

This chain links TRBV6-6 with TRBJ1-1, with TRBD1 identical over 9 bases. CDR3 length: 14 amino acids. CDR1 and CDR2 from the germline V gene are MNHNY and SVGAGI (reference sequence). The ends lost 6 bases at V and 10 bases at J; junction bases unmatched: 12. This chain's CDR3 is CASRELGTGRGAFF. Here the CDR3 DNA reads TGTGCCAGCAGGGAGTTAGGGACAGGGCGGGGAGCTTTCTTT.

The chain links TRBV10-3 to TRBJ2-1; TRBD1 matches at 8 bases. Germline CDR1 is ENHRY and CDR2 is SYGVKD. V lost 0 bases, J lost 7 bases, and 5 bases stayed unmatched. This CDR3 comprises 15 residues. The CDR3 here is CAISESRQGANEQFF. CDR3 nucleotides: TGTGCCATCAGTGAGTCTCGGCAGGGGGCAAATGAGCAGTTCTTC.

The chain couples TRBV18 to TRBJ1-2; TRBD1 matches 11 bases. The CDR3 contains 14 residues. Germline trimming cut 3 bases from V and 8 bases from J; bases unmatched to any gene: 5. Germline loops: CDR1 KGHSH, CDR2 LQKENI. The CDR3 nucleotides are TGTGCCAGCTCACCCGGACAGGGGGCGATCGGCTACACCTTC. It yields the protein CASSPGQGAIGYTF.

The chain has TRBV6-5 and TRBJ2-7, with D possibly being TRBD1 (6 bases). Trimming removed 6 bases from V and 6 bases from J, with 18 bases in between. Germline V lookup: CDR1 MNHEY, CDR2 SVGAGI. The CDR3 contains 14 residues. The CDR3 loop reads CASSPTTGWREQYF. Here the CDR3 DNA reads TGTGCCAGCAGCCCCACTACAGGGTGGCGCGAGCAGTACTTC.